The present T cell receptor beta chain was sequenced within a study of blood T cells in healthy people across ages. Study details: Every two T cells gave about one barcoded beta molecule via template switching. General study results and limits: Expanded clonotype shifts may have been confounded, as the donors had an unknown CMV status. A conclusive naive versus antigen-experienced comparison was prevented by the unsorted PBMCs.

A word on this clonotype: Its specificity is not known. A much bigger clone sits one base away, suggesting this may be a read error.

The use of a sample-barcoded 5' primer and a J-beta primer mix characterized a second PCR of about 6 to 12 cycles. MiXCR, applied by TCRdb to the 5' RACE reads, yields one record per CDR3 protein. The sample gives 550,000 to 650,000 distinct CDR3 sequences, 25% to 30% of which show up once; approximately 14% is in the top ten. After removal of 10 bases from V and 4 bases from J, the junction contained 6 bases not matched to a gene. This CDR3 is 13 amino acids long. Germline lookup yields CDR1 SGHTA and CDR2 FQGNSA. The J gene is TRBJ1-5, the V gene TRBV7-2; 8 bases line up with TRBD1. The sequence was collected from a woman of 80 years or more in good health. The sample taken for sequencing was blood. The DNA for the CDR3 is TGTGCCAACAACAGGGGGGGGAATCAGCCCCAGCATTTT. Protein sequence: CANNRGGNQPQHF.